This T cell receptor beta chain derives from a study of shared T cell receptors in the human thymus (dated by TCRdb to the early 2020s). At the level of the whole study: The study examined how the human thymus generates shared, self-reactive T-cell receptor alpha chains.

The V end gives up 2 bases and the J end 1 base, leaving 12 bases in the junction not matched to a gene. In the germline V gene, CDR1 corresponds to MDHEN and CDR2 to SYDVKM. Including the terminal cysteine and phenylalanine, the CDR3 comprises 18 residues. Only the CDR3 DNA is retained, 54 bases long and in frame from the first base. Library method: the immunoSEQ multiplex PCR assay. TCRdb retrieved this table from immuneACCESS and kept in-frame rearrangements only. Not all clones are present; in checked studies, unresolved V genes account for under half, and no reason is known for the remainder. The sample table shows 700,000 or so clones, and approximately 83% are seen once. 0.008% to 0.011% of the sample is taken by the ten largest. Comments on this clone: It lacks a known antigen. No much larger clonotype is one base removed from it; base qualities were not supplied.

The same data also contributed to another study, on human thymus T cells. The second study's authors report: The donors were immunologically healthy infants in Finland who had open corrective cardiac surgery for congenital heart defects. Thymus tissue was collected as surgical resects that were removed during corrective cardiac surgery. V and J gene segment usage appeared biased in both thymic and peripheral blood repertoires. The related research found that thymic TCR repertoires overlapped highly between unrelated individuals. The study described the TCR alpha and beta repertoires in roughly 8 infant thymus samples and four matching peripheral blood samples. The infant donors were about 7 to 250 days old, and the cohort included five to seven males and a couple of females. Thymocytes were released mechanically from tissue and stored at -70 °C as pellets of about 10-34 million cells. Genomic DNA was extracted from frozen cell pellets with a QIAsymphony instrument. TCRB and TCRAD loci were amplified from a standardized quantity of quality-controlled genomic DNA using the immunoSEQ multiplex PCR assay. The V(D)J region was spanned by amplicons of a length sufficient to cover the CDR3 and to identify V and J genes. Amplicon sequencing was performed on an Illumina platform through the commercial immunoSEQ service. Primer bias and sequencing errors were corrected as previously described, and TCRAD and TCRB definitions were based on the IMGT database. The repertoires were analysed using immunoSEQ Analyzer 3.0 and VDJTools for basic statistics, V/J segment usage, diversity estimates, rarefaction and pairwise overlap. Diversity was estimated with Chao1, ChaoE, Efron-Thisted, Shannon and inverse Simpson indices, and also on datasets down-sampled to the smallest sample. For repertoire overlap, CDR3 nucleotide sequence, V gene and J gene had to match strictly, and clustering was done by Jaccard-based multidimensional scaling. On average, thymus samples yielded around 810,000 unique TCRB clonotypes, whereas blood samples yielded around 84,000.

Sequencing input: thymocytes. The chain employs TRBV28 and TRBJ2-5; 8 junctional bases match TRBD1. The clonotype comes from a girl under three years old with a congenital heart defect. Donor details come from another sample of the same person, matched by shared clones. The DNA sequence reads TGTGCCAGCAGTTTAGACAGGGGTTCCAATTGCCCCCAAGAGACCCAGTACTTC. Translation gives CASSLDRGSNCPQETQYF.